This passage covers 28 T cell receptor beta chains from one sample sequenced in a study of CD8 T cells in Susac syndrome. Random hexamers were used to reverse transcribe an amount of roughly 0.5 to 1 ug RNA. A single record per CDR3 protein comes from TCRdb applying MiXCR to the immunoSEQ multiplex PCR reads. This table has fewer than 90,000 distinct CDR3 sequences, roughly 94% appearing once. The sequenced material came from CD8+ T cells from PBMCs. The receptors here all came from a human donor with Susac syndrome.

The rearrangement joins TRBV4-3 to TRBJ1-2; weak D call: TRBD1 (5 bases). Germline loops: CDR1 LGHNA, CDR2 YSLEER. This CDR3 comprises 17 residues. Trimming removed 6 bases at V and 0 bases at J, with 20 bases between. CDR3 residues: CASSIFVVDTSNYGYTF. The CDR3 DNA reads as TGCGCCAGCAGTATCTTTGTCGTGGACACCTCTAACTATGGCTACACCTTC.

This sequence joins TRBV30 and TRBJ2-1, with 9 bases fitting TRBD2. The J segment lost 8 bases and the V segment lost 0 bases, leaving 8 bases of the junction unmatched. The CDR3 consists of 15 residues. The germline V gene encodes CDR1 GTSNPN and CDR2 SVGIG (reference sequence). CDR3 sequence reads: CAWSVISGGTDEQFF. The CDR3 DNA reads as TGTGCCTGGAGTGTAATAAGCGGGGGGACTGATGAGCAGTTCTTC.

V is TRBV12-3 or TRBV12-4 and J is TRBJ2-7; D is undetermined. V was trimmed by 6 bases and J by 6 bases, leaving 12 bases between them. The CDR3 loop spans 12 amino acids. The CDR3 DNA sequence: TGTGCCAGCAGCCCTGGACCTATCGAGCAGTACTTC. This translates into CASSPGPIEQYF.

The CDR3: CASSQAYLGASASPLHF. The CDR3 coding sequence is TGCGCCAGCAGCCAAGCCTACCTCGGGGCGTCCGCATCACCCCTCCACTTT. The genes are TRBV4-1 and TRBJ1-6, with a weak D call TRBD1 (5 bases). The ends were cut back, 1 base at V and 10 bases at J, with 20 bases in the middle. The V gene's germline CDR1 is MGHRA and CDR2 YSYEKL. The CDR3 length is 17 residues.

This clonotype was counted a single time. The gene calls are TRBV3-1 and TRBJ2-3; a weak D match, TRBD2 (6 bases). Trimming removed 3 bases at V and 2 bases at J, with 18 bases between. Germline CDR1 reads LGHDT; CDR2 reads YNNKEL (reference sequence). This CDR3 has 17 residues. CDR3 in amino acids: CASSQTAREFNTDTQYF. In DNA form, the CDR3 reads TGTGCCAGCAGCCAGACGGCGCGGGAATTTAACACAGATACGCAGTATTTT.

This clonotype was detected only a few times. The rearrangement uses TRBV13 and TRBJ1-5; the D is unclear. This CDR3 is built from 13 residues. V shed 2 bases and J shed 3 bases, with 5 bases lying between them. From germline, CDR1 is PRHDT and CDR2 FYEKMQ (reference sequence). The CDR3 sequence: CASSLNLNQPQHF. The CDR3 DNA reads as TGTGCCAGCAGCTTAAACCTCAATCAGCCCCAGCATTTT.

This chain uses TRBV6-6 with TRBJ1-2, with unresolved D. The CDR3 has 12 residues. The germline gives CDR1 MNHNY, CDR2 SVGAGI (reference sequence). Trimming removed 0 bases from V and 12 bases from J, with 11 bases in between. The CDR3 DNA reads TGTGCCAGCAGTTACTCAACGGGAGAAGACACCTTC. This gives the protein CASSYSTGEDTF.

V gene TRBV5-6 combines with J gene TRBJ2-7; 10 bases align to TRBD2. The trim removed 4 bases at V and 2 bases at J, leaving 6 bases unmatched. CDR3 length: 15 residues. From germline, CDR1 is SGHDT and CDR2 YYEEEE. The CDR3 DNA sequence: TGTGCCAGCAGCGCTAGCGGGAGCATCACCTACGAGCAGTACTTC. It encodes CASSASGSITYEQYF.

The rearrangement links TRBV7-9 to TRBJ1-5; unclear D gene. V lost 4 bases and J 2 bases, leaving 9 bases between the germline ends. CDR3 length: 14 amino acids. CDR1 and CDR2 from the germline V gene are SEHNR and FQNEAQ (reference sequence). CDR3 bases: TGTGCCAGCAGCTATGGGGTCGGCAATCAGCCCCAGCATTTT. This encodes CASSYGVGNQPQHF.

V and J are TRBV20-1 and TRBJ2-5, with 7 positions matching TRBD1. Germline V gives CDR1 DFQATT, CDR2 SNEGSKA (reference sequence). Trimming removed 3 bases from V and 5 bases from J; junction bases left unmatched: 9. There are 14 residues in the CDR3. The CDR3, as DNA: TGCAGTGCTAGGGCAGGGGGTGATTTGGAGACCCAGTACTTC. This gives the protein CSARAGGDLETQYF.

The chain uses TRBV27 and TRBJ1-1; D is unresolved. This CDR3 contains 13 residues. Trimming left V 2 bases short and J 4 bases short, with 8 bases between. Looked up from germline, CDR1 is MNHEY and CDR2 is SMNVEV (reference sequence). For the CDR3, the DNA is TGTGCCAGCAGTTTAGCGGTCGGCACTGAAGCTTTCTTT. This translates into CASSLAVGTEAFF.

The V call is TRBV20-1, the J call TRBJ2-1, with 13 bases that match TRBD2. The germline V gene encodes CDR1 DFQATT and CDR2 SNEGSKA (reference sequence). V shed 5 bases and J 4 bases; nucleotides not matched to a gene: 5. The CDR3 is 15 amino acids. The CDR3 DNA reads as TGCAGTGCTCCTAGGACTAGCGGGAGATACAATGAGCAGTTCTTC. Amino acid sequence: CSAPRTSGRYNEQFF.

This rearrangement joins TRBV6-5 to TRBJ2-5, with TRBD1 matching over 8 bases. Germline CDR1 reads MNHEY; CDR2 reads SVGAGI. This CDR3 is 16 amino acids long. V lost 4 bases and J lost 4; bases outside the gene matches: 11. DNA of the CDR3: TGTGCCAGCAGTTTCTTCTCAGGGGGCGTAGGAGAGACCCAGTACTTC. Protein: CASSFFSGGVGETQYF.

This chain joins TRBV12-3 or TRBV12-4 and TRBJ2-4, with D possibly matching TRBD2 (6 bases). The CDR3 loop spans 14 amino acids. Between the trimmed V and J ends, which lost 5 bases and 7 bases, there was a span of 15 bases. CDR3 DNA: TGTGCCAGCAGTCCCACGGGCGGAGGGAACATTCAGTACTTC. Its protein is CASSPTGGGNIQYF.

The chain recombines TRBV20-1 with TRBJ2-7; D might be TRBD1 (5 bases). Per the germline V gene, CDR1 is DFQATT and CDR2 is SNEGSKA (reference sequence). With 0 bases removed from V and 0 bases from J, the gap between germline ends came to 15 bases. The CDR3 spans 16 residues. The CDR3 loop is CSARDLFLDNSYEQYF. The CDR3, as DNA: TGCAGTGCTAGAGATCTGTTTCTGGACAACTCCTACGAGCAGTACTTC.

The chain carries TRBV5-1 and TRBJ2-7, with TRBD1 matching over 9 bases. Germline values: CDR1 SGHRS, CDR2 YFSETQ. The trim removed 4 bases at V and 4 bases at J, leaving 9 bases unmatched. The CDR3 has 15 residues. This CDR3 is CASSTTGGGVYEQYF. For the CDR3, the DNA is TGCGCCAGCAGCACCACAGGGGGCGGAGTGTACGAGCAGTACTTC.

The chain carries TRBV6-5 and TRBJ2-5, with a weak D call TRBD2 (6 bases). The CDR3 has 14 amino acids. Trimming left V 6 bases short and J 2 bases short, with 13 bases between. Looked up from germline, CDR1 is MNHEY and CDR2 is SVGAGI. In DNA, the CDR3 is TGTGCCAGCAGCCCTACGGGGGATCAAGAGACCCAGTACTTC. This encodes CASSPTGDQETQYF.

The V gene is TRBV4-3, the J gene TRBJ2-1, with D perhaps matching TRBD1 (5 bases). The CDR3 contains 15 residues. Germline CDR1 LGHNA, CDR2 YSLEER. V was pared by 0 bases and J by 8 bases, with 14 bases between. The CDR3 spells CASSQDSDSSDEQFF. The CDR3 DNA sequence: TGCGCCAGCAGCCAAGATAGTGACAGCAGCGATGAGCAGTTCTTC.

The V gene is TRBV5-6, the J gene TRBJ2-1; D is unclear. V was pared by 3 bases and J by 6 bases, with 7 bases between. Germline lookup yields CDR1 SGHDT and CDR2 YYEEEE. The CDR3 has 12 amino acids. The CDR3 region is CASSSYPNEQFF. CDR3 DNA: TGTGCCAGCAGCTCGTACCCCAATGAGCAGTTCTTC.

V gene TRBV14 combines with J gene TRBJ2-1; possible D gene TRBD2, 6 bases. Per the germline V gene, CDR1 is SGHDN and CDR2 is FVKESK. V dropped 4 bases and J dropped 3 bases, with 10 bases sitting between them. The length of the CDR3 is 14 residues. In nucleotides, the CDR3 is TGTGCCAGCAGCCTACTGACTAGCTACAATGAGCAGTTCTTC. Its translation: CASSLLTSYNEQFF.

The chain uses TRBV28 and TRBJ2-7, with D unclear. The CDR3 consists of 11 residues. V lost 6 bases, J lost 3 bases, and 6 bases lay in between. Germline assignment: CDR1 MDHEN and CDR2 SYDVKM. In DNA form, the CDR3 reads TGTGCCAGCAGCTATTACTACGAGCAGTACTTC. Translating gives CASSYYYEQYF. The complete variable domain, with remaining parts taken from reference TRBV28 and TRBJ2-7, reads DVKVTQSSRYLVKRTGEKVFLECVQDMDHENMFWYRQDPGLGLRLIYFSYDVKMKEKGDIPEGYSVSREKKERFSLILESASTNQTSMYLCASSYYYEQYFGPGTRLTVT.

The chain carries TRBV12-3 or TRBV12-4 and TRBJ2-1; TRBD2 is a possible D gene (5 bases). The CDR3 loop spans 15 amino acids. Between the trimmed V and J ends, which lost 5 bases and 3 bases, there was a span of 14 bases. CDR3: CASSHTVGNYNEQFF. In DNA form, the CDR3 reads TGTGCCAGCAGTCATACAGTCGGGAACTACAATGAGCAGTTCTTC.

This clonotype has only one observation. The V gene is TRBV7-2, the J gene TRBJ1-5; D gene ambiguous. CDR1 is SGHTA and CDR2 is FQGNSA in the germline V gene. Trimming shortened V by 1 base and J by 2 bases, and 12 bases separated the two germline ends. The CDR3 extends over 16 amino acids. CDR3: CASSLDLGSGNQPQHF. The CDR3 region has the DNA TGTGCCAGCAGCTTAGATTTAGGGTCGGGCAATCAGCCCCAGCATTTT.

The CDR3 sequence: CASSFPGGFEQYF. As DNA, the CDR3 is TGTGCCAGCAGTTTTCCAGGGGGTTTCGAGCAGTACTTC. V gene TRBV28 combines with J gene TRBJ2-7, with 7 nucleotides matching TRBD1. Trimming cost V 3 bases and J 6 bases; bases outside gene matches: 5. The CDR3 extends over 13 amino acids. From germline, CDR1 is MDHEN and CDR2 SYDVKM.

This clonotype has just a few counts. This chain links TRBV7-9 with TRBJ2-6; perhaps TRBD1 as D (6 bases). In germline, CDR1 is SEHNR, CDR2 FQNEAQ (reference sequence). V was cut by 2 bases and J by 11 bases, with 13 bases left in between. The CDR3 totals 14 residues. CDR3 sequence (DNA): TGTGCCAGCAGCTTAAGTACAGGGCCACACGTCCTGACTTTC. Translating gives CASSLSTGPHVLTF.

The chain combines TRBV12-5 with TRBJ2-1; 8 positions match TRBD2. The germline V gene encodes CDR1 LGHNT and CDR2 FRNRAP. The V gene end was trimmed by 0 bases and the J gene end by 8 bases; junction bases not matched to a gene: 12. The CDR3 is 17 residues long. CDR3 sequence (DNA): TGTGCTAGTGGTTTGGTCCCAGCGGGAGTAGTAGGGGATGAGCAGTTCTTC. Amino acid sequence: CASGLVPAGVVGDEQFF. The full variable domain, with the rest looked up from reference TRBV12-5 and TRBJ2-1, is DARVTQTPRHKVTEMGQEVTMRCQPILGHNTVFWYRQTMMQGLELLAYFRNRAPLDDSGMPKDRFSAEMPDATLATLKIQPSEPRDSAVYFCASGLVPAGVVGDEQFFGPGTRLTVL.

The chain has TRBV7-3 and TRBJ2-7; 9 nucleotides match TRBD1. Germline loops: CDR1 SGHTA, CDR2 FQGTGA. V lost 5 bases to trimming and J lost 3 bases; unmatched junction nucleotides: 8. CDR3 length: 15 residues. This CDR3 is CASSQGQGPGYEQYF. CDR3 nucleotide sequence: TGTGCCAGCAGCCAGGGACAGGGTCCGGGCTACGAGCAGTACTTC. The entire variable domain, with the rest obtained from reference TRBV7-3 and TRBJ2-7, is as follows: GAGVSQTPSNKVTEKGKYVELRCDPISGHTALYWYRQSLGQGPEFLIYFQGTGAADDSGLPNDRFFAVRPEGSVSTLKIQRTERGDSAVYLCASSQGQGPGYEQYFGPGTRLTVT.

This chain's CDR3 is CASSHTGSLEETQYF. The CDR3 nucleotides read TGTGCCAGCTCACATACAGGGAGTTTAGAAGAGACCCAGTACTTC. This chain connects TRBV25-1 to TRBJ2-5, with D tentatively TRBD1 (6 bases). Germline V lookup: CDR1 MGHDK, CDR2 SYGVNS. The CDR3 runs 15 residues. V was clipped by 8 bases and J by 3 bases, with 19 bases between them. Variable domain in full (rest from reference TRBV25-1 and TRBJ2-5): EADIYQTPRYLVIGTGKKITLECSQTMGHDKMYWYQQDPGMELHLIHYSYGVNSTEKGDLSSESTVSRIRTEHFPLTLESARPSHTSQYLCASSHTGSLEETQYFGPGTRLLVL.